This TCR beta chain was documented in a study of T-cell reconstitution after alpha-beta-depleted transplantation in children. Points from the study as a whole: Day-60 TCRbeta diversity that was high in some patients was derived from surviving recipient T cells and thymic progenitors. Hyperexpanded clones declined; after one year, newly produced T cells mostly supplied diversity. There were reportedly several hundred expanded graft clones from which alpha-beta T cells came about two months after transplant.

At least ten counts were recorded for this clonotype. Antigen: not known. This sample's TCRbeta library carried unique molecular identifier barcodes. TCRdb re-analysed the PCR reads in MiXCR, keeping a single row per CDR3 protein. Of 250,000 to 300,000 distinct CDR3 sequences listed, about 7.3% were seen once; the top ten hold about 9.3%. This sample comprised peripheral blood, obtained 360 days after TCRalphabeta/CD19-depleted stem cell transplant. The source of this sequence is a female patient aged 2 to 10 who had a stem cell transplant for Fanconi anemia, so the T cells may come from the graft donor.

This chain's CDR3 is CSARIYSNQPQHF. The CDR3 DNA sequence: TGCAGTGCTAGAATCTATAGCAATCAGCCCCAGCATTTT. V gene TRBV20-1 combines with J gene TRBJ1-5; D unresolved. V was shortened by 2 bases and J by 0 bases, with 5 bases between the two germline ends. The germline V gene encodes CDR1 DFQATT and CDR2 SNEGSKA (reference sequence). The CDR3 length is 13 residues.